This TCR beta chain is from a study of blood T cell repertoires in COVID-19. Study-level background: Sources were T cells, B-cell-depleted T cells, or PBMCs; the material itself was cDNA or gDNA.

In this sample, this clone turned up once. Trimming at V came to 1 base and at J to 2 bases, leaving 8 bases not matched to a gene. CDR3 length equals 17 residues. Germline assignment: CDR1 SGHAT and CDR2 FQNNGV. Clones were read by immunoSEQ multiplex PCR, and TCRdb kept only the in-frame ones, dropping some. The sample lists about 270,000 clones; roughly 86% were seen once. The sample was peripheral blood. J is TRBJ2-1 and V is TRBV11-2, with 7 bases lining up with TRBD2. This sequence was found in a man aged 35 to 55 with active or convalescent COVID-19. The CDR3 loop is CASSLARLAGTYNEQFF. The CDR3 region has the DNA TGTGCCAGCAGCTTAGCTCGACTAGCAGGGACCTACAATGAGCAGTTCTTC. Looking up the rest from reference TRBV11-2 and TRBJ2-1 gives the full variable domain: EAGVAQSPRYKIIEKRQSVAFWCNPISGHATLYWYQQILGQGPKLLIQFQNNGVVDDSQLPKDRFSAERLKGVDSTLKIQPAKLEDSAVYLCASSLARLAGTYNEQFFGPGTRLTVL.